The next 22 T cell receptor beta chains were all read from a single sample in a study of cytomegalovirus exposure and HLA in healthy donors. The primer mix had 60 Vbeta and 13 Jbeta primers. Only in-frame clones appear in the TCRdb table, and some are missing; sequencing was by immunoSEQ multiplex PCR. The table has approximately 130,000 clones, roughly four fifths seen once. The sequenced material came from PBMCs. Receptors were obtained from a man in his thirties or forties in good health and CMV-seronegative.

This clone was counted a few times. The V call is TRBV5-4, the J call TRBJ2-1; 12 bases line up with TRBD2. Germline V CDR1 and CDR2: SGHNT, YYREEE (reference sequence). V was clipped by 3 bases and J by 8 bases; unmatched bases: 6. The CDR3 contains 15 residues. CDR3 amino acids: CASSSTSGSIYEQFF. The CDR3, as DNA: TGTGCCAGCAGCTCGACTAGCGGGAGTATATATGAGCAGTTCTTC.

This clone was detected only a few times. The V call is TRBV4-3, the J call TRBJ1-5; D is unclear. The germline V gene has CDR1 LGHNA and CDR2 YSLEER. V lost 0 bases and J lost 5, with 5 bases in between. CDR3 length equals 13 residues. CDR3 region: CASSQERYQPQHF. CDR3 coding DNA: TGCGCCAGCAGCCAAGAGAGGTATCAGCCCCAGCATTTT.

There are a few counts of this clone. The chain joins TRBV6-6 to TRBJ2-5; 7 bases are shared with TRBD2. V gave up 0 bases and J gave up 7 bases; unmatched junction bases: 5. This CDR3 comprises 14 residues. Germline assignment: CDR1 MNHNY and CDR2 SVGAGI (reference sequence). This CDR3 reads CASSYSGGESTQYF. As DNA, the CDR3 is TGTGCCAGCAGTTACTCGGGGGGGGAGTCGACCCAGTACTTC.

The gene calls are TRBV4-3 and TRBJ2-4; maybe TRBD1 (6 bases). Germline values: CDR1 LGHNA, CDR2 YSLEER. CDR3 length: 16 amino acids. Trimming pared 0 bases from V and 4 bases from J, leaving 13 bases between. The CDR3 reads CASSQDWGPGKNIQYF. CDR3 nucleotides: TGCGCCAGCAGCCAAGATTGGGGGCCGGGAAAAAACATTCAGTACTTC.

V usage is TRBV4-3 and J usage is TRBJ1-1; 7 bases fit TRBD1. In germline, CDR1 is LGHNA, CDR2 YSLEER. Trimming removed 3 bases from V and 7 bases from J; junction bases left unmatched: 8. The CDR3 contains 14 residues. CDR3 sequence: CASSQKSGTDEAFF. The CDR3 bases are TGCGCCAGCAGCCAGAAATCCGGGACAGATGAAGCTTTCTTT.

The chain is built from TRBV28 and TRBJ1-5; 12 nucleotides align to TRBD1. The germline V gene has CDR1 MDHEN and CDR2 SYDVKM. V was pared by 8 bases and J by 7 bases, with 9 bases of the junction left unmatched. The CDR3 sequence is 15 residues long. CDR3 region: CASLPGQGAWQPQHF. In nucleotides, the CDR3 is TGTGCCAGCTTACCGGGACAGGGGGCCTGGCAGCCCCAGCATTTT.

V usage is TRBV5-1 and J usage is TRBJ2-7; tentatively, D is TRBD1 (5 bases). This CDR3 region has 13 residues. The germline CDR1 and CDR2 sequences are SGHRS and YFSETQ. V was trimmed by 4 bases and J by 6 bases, leaving 14 bases between them. CDR3 bases: TGCGCCAGCAGCCCCACCCCAGGGCGCGAGCAGTACTTC. It translates to CASSPTPGREQYF.

The chain combines TRBV29-1 with TRBJ2-1; TRBD1 is a possible D gene (6 bases). The germline gives CDR1 SQVTM, CDR2 ANQGSEA. V lost 4 bases to trimming and J lost 8 bases, with 12 bases between them. This CDR3 comprises 12 residues. As DNA, the CDR3 is TGCAGCGTTGTCTGGGGGCGCGATGAGCAGTTCTTC. It encodes CSVVWGRDEQFF.

This clone was found a few times. The chain links TRBV13 to TRBJ1-1; D remains ambiguous. With 6 bases removed from V and 2 bases from J, the gap between germline ends came to 13 bases. Germline V gene data show CDR1 as PRHDT and CDR2 as FYEKMQ (reference sequence). This CDR3 spans 14 amino acids. The DNA for the CDR3 is TGTGCCAGCAGACACAAGGGAGGTAACACTGAAGCTTTCTTT. Protein: CASRHKGGNTEAFF.

The chain employs TRBV7-9 and TRBJ2-3; a possible D gene is TRBD2 (5 bases). The CDR3 is 13 amino acids. The ends were cut back, 6 bases at V and 4 bases at J, with 11 bases in the middle. CDR1 SEHNR and CDR2 FQNEAQ come from the germline V gene (reference sequence). DNA of the CDR3: TGTGCCAGCAGATTAAGGGAGTCAGATACGCAGTATTTT. Protein product: CASRLRESDTQYF.

The V gene is TRBV9, the J gene TRBJ1-6; D uncertain. The CDR3 runs to 16 residues. V lost 0 bases and J 0 bases, leaving 7 bases between the germline ends. CDR1 is SGDLS, CDR2 YYNGEE, per germline. The CDR3 DNA sequence: TGTGCCAGCAGCGTAGGAGGGAACTCCTATAATTCACCCCTCCACTTT. Translated: CASSVGGNSYNSPLHF.

J is TRBJ1-5 and V is TRBV28; D is undetermined. With 8 bases removed from V and 5 bases from J, the gap between germline ends came to 13 bases. Germline CDR1 is MDHEN and CDR2 is SYDVKM. The length of the CDR3 is 13 residues. This CDR3 reads CASGQVVYQPQHF. The CDR3, as DNA: TGTGCCAGCGGGCAGGTCGTATATCAGCCCCAGCATTTT.

This CDR3 is CASSHGTDYNEQFF. The DNA of the CDR3 is TGCGCCAGCAGCCACGGGACTGACTACAATGAGCAGTTCTTC. The rearrangement links TRBV5-1 to TRBJ2-1, with D perhaps TRBD2 (6 bases). This CDR3 has 14 residues. Deletions cut 4 bases from V and 3 bases from J, with 11 bases between. The germline gives CDR1 SGHRS, CDR2 YFSETQ.

This sequence joins TRBV6-1 and TRBJ2-7; D perhaps matches TRBD1 (6 bases). The CDR3 is 15 amino acids. V was cut by 6 bases and J by 1 base, with 16 bases left in between. The germline CDR1 and CDR2 sequences are MNHNS and SASEGT. Here the CDR3 reads CASRADRRLSYEQYF. Here the CDR3 DNA reads TGTGCCAGCAGGGCCGACAGGCGCTTGTCCTACGAGCAGTACTTC.

This clone came up a few times. This chain uses TRBV11-2 with TRBJ2-7, with 7 positions matching TRBD1. CDR1 is SGHAT and CDR2 is FQNNGV in the germline V gene. V lost 0 bases to trimming and J lost 0 bases; unmatched junction nucleotides: 2. CDR3 length: 15 residues. In nucleotides, the CDR3 is TGTGCCAGCAGCTTAGATCCAGGGGGCTCCTACGAGCAGTACTTC. Encoded protein: CASSLDPGGSYEQYF. The entire variable domain, with the rest obtained from reference TRBV11-2 and TRBJ2-7, is as follows: EAGVAQSPRYKIIEKRQSVAFWCNPISGHATLYWYQQILGQGPKLLIQFQNNGVVDDSQLPKDRFSAERLKGVDSTLKIQPAKLEDSAVYLCASSLDPGGSYEQYFGPGTRLTVT.

The rearrangement uses TRBV4-1 and TRBJ2-5; D remains ambiguous. V was shortened by 3 bases and J by 2 bases, with 4 bases between the two germline ends. Germline CDR1 and CDR2: MGHRA and YSYEKL. This CDR3 spans 12 amino acids. CDR3: CASSHPQETQYF. As DNA, the CDR3 is TGCGCCAGCAGCCACCCTCAAGAGACCCAGTACTTC.

This sequence joins TRBV5-4 and TRBJ1-6; TRBD1 is a possible D gene (6 bases). The CDR3 has 15 amino acids. Germline assignment: CDR1 SGHNT and CDR2 YYREEE (reference sequence). V was pared by 0 bases and J by 7 bases, with 11 bases between. The CDR3 loop is CASSLGGGVNSPLHF. The DNA of the CDR3 is TGTGCCAGCAGCTTGGGAGGGGGTGTCAATTCACCCCTCCACTTT.

The chain combines TRBV6-5 with TRBJ2-7; TRBD2 aligns across 11 bases. CDR1 and CDR2 from the germline V gene are MNHEY and SVGAGI. There are 14 residues in the CDR3. The ends lost 6 bases at V and 2 bases at J; junction bases unmatched: 3. The chain's CDR3 is CASRLAGGPYEQYF. Written as DNA, the CDR3 is TGTGCCAGCAGATTAGCGGGGGGGCCCTACGAGCAGTACTTC.

The rearrangement joins TRBV6-1 to TRBJ1-2; D is uncertain. Trimming left V 3 bases short and J 0 bases short, with 8 bases between. This CDR3 comprises 14 residues. CDR1 is MNHNS, CDR2 SASEGT, per germline. In nucleotides, the CDR3 is TGTGCCAGCAGTGATGCGATGACTAACTATGGCTACACCTTC. This sequence encodes CASSDAMTNYGYTF.

This clone was seen a few times. This chain joins TRBV6-5 and TRBJ1-5; TRBD1 is a possible D gene (6 bases). CDR3 length: 15 amino acids. CDR1 MNHEY and CDR2 SVGAGI come from the germline V gene. The ends were cut back, 6 bases at V and 2 bases at J, with 14 bases in the middle. CDR3 sequence reads: CASRPQGLGNQPQHF. The CDR3 DNA reads TGTGCCAGCAGGCCCCAGGGGCTGGGCAATCAGCCCCAGCATTTT.

This sequence joins TRBV20-1 and TRBJ1-2, with D possibly being TRBD1 (5 bases). The CDR3 runs to 11 residues. The ends were cut back, 3 bases at V and 7 bases at J, with 9 bases in the middle. The germline V gene encodes CDR1 DFQATT and CDR2 SNEGSKA (reference sequence). CDR3 region: CSASRAVGYTF. CDR3 sequence (DNA): TGCAGTGCTAGCAGGGCGGTTGGCTACACCTTC.

The chain employs TRBV2 and TRBJ2-1; perhaps TRBD2 as D (5 bases). V lost 7 bases and J lost 4, with 17 bases in between. The CDR3 totals 15 residues. In germline, CDR1 is SNHLY, CDR2 FYNNEI. The chain's CDR3 is CASIGRDYGYNEQFF. The DNA for the CDR3 is TGTGCCAGCATAGGGAGAGACTATGGTTACAATGAGCAGTTCTTC.